This T cell receptor beta chain was sequenced during a study of blood T cell repertoires in COVID-19. The authors' processing: Reference gene primer amplification gave nucleated cell count estimates. Using immunoSEQ multiplex PCR, the repertoire was profiled, and TCRdb retains in-frame clones only, with some absent. V and J calls and clone size are given by that table; D and trimming were obtained from the DNA. The sample yields around 180,000 clones, around three quarters seen once. Looked up from germline, CDR1 is SNHLY and CDR2 is FYNNEI. The CDR3 loop spans 15 amino acids. The ends were cut back, 0 bases at V and 5 bases at J, with 13 bases in the middle.

The chain links TRBV2 to TRBJ1-1; D not resolved. The clonotype comes from a man in his fifties or sixties with active or convalescent COVID-19. What was sequenced was peripheral blood. Written as DNA, the CDR3 is TGTGCCAGCAGTGAAGCCCCTTCGGGAGGGACTGAAGCTTTCTTT. This encodes CASSEAPSGGTEAFF.